This entry describes one T cell receptor (beta chain). What it binds is unknown. Sequencing used immunoSEQ multiplex PCR; TCRdb keeps in-frame clones, though not all of them. The table has 12,000 to 15,000 clones, around 77% seen once. Grafts had their tissue processed, releasing intraepithelial and lamina propria lymphocytes. The length of the CDR3 is 14 residues. Germline V gene sequence: CDR1 LNHDA, CDR2 SQIVND (reference sequence). V dropped 5 bases and J dropped 2 bases, with 11 bases sitting between them. The source of the sample is a study of graft-versus-host responses after intestinal transplantation. Study details: Recipients had transplants, and these were multivisceral, liver-intestinal, or isolated intestinal. Once they had received anti-thymocyte globulin induction, all recipients took tacrolimus and steroids for approximately 3 years.

Study-level findings and limits: Recipient marrow contained GvH clones, some of which appeared first in ileum or blood.

Sequences were derived from ileum tissue, sampled approximately 27 days after intestinal transplant. The chain couples TRBV19 to TRBJ2-3; TRBD2 might be the D (5 bases). The receptor's source is a human patient who received an intestinal transplant, so some T cells may come from the graft donor. The CDR3 region has the DNA TGTGCCAGTAGTCCTCCTAGCCACACAGATACGCAGTATTTT. Protein: CASSPPSHTDTQYF.